This TCR beta chain came from a study of blood T cell repertoires in COVID-19. Study context: The analysed material was cDNA or gDNA that came from T cells, B-cell-depleted T cells, or PBMCs.

Clones were read by immunoSEQ multiplex PCR, and TCRdb kept only the in-frame ones, dropping some. The sample shows 130,000 to 150,000 clones, roughly 89% of them seen only once. Participant-reported clinical history was the basis for cohort assignment. With V trimmed by 1 base and J by 5 bases, 7 bases remained unmatched. This CDR3 is 16 amino acids long. Germline CDR1 reads SGHTA; CDR2 reads FQGNSA. Sequenced sample: PBMCs or T cells enriched from blood (not recorded which). V and J are TRBV7-2 and TRBJ2-5, with TRBD2 identical over 10 bases. The TCR comes from a woman in her fifties or sixties who had been exposed to COVID-19. CDR3 protein: CASSLVALAGVETQYF. CDR3 nucleotide sequence: TGTGCCAGCAGCTTAGTGGCCCTAGCGGGGGTGGAGACCCAGTACTTC.